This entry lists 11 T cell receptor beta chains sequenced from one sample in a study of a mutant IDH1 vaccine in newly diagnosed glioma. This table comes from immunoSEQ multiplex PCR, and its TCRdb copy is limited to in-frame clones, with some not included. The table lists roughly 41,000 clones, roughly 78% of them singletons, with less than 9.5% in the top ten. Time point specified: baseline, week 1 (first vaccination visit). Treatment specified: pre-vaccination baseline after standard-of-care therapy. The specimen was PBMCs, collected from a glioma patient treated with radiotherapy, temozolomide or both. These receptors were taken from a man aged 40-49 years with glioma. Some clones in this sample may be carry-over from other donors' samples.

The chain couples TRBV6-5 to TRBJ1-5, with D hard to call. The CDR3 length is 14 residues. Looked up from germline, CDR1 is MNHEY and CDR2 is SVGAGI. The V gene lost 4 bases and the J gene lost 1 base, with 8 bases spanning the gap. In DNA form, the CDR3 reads TGTGCCAGCAGTTTCAGAAGGAGCAATCAGCCCCAGCATTTT. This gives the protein CASSFRRSNQPQHF.

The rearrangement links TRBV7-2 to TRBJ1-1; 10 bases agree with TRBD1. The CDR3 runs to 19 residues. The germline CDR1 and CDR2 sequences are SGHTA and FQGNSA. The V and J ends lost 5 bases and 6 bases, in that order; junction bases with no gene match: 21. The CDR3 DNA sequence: TGTGCCAGCAGCAAAGGACAGGGGGTCTTAGCCGTGGCCTTAGCTGAAGCTTTCTTT. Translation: CASSKGQGVLAVALAEAFF.

The CDR3 sequence: CASSQGYEQFF. The CDR3 DNA reads TGTGCCAGCTCACAGGGGTATGAGCAGTTCTTC. V and J are TRBV18 and TRBJ2-1; a weak D match, TRBD1 (5 bases). This CDR3 is 11 amino acids long. V lost 4 bases to trimming and J lost 8 bases, with 6 bases between them. Germline CDR1 is KGHSH and CDR2 is LQKENI.

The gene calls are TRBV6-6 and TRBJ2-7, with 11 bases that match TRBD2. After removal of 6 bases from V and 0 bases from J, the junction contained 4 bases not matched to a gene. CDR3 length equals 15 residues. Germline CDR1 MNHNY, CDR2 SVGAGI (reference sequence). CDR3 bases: TGTGCCAGCAGACTAGCGGGGGATTACTCCTACGAGCAGTACTTC. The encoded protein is CASRLAGDYSYEQYF.

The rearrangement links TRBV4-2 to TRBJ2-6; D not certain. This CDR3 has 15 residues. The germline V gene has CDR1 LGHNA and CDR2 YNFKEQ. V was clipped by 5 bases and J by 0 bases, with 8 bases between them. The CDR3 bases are TGTGCCAGCAGCTTCAGCCCCTCTGGGGCCAACGTCCTGACTTTC. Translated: CASSFSPSGANVLTF.

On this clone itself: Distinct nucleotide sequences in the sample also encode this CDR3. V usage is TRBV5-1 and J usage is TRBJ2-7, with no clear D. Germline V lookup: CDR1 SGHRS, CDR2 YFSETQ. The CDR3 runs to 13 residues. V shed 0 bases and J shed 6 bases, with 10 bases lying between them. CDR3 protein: CASSLGLEGEQYF. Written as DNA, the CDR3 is TGCGCCAGCAGCTTGGGGCTAGAAGGCGAGCAGTACTTC.

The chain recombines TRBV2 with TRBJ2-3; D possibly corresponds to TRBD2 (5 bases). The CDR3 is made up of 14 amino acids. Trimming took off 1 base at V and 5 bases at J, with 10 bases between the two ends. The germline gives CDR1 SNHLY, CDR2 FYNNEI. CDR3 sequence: CASSEVDREDTQYF. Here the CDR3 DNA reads TGTGCCAGCAGTGAAGTTGATCGGGAAGATACGCAGTATTTT.

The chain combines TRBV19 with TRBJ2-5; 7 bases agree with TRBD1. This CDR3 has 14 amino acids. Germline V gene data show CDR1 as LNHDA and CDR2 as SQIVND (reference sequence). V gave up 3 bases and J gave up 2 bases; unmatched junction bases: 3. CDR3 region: CASSMGQTQETQYF. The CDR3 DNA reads TGTGCCAGTAGTATGGGACAGACTCAAGAGACCCAGTACTTC.

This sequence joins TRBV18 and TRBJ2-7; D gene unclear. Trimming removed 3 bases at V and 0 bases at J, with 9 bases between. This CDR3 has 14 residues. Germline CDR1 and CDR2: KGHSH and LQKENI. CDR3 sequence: CASSPIASSYEQYF. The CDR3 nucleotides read TGTGCCAGCTCACCTATAGCCAGCTCCTACGAGCAGTACTTC.

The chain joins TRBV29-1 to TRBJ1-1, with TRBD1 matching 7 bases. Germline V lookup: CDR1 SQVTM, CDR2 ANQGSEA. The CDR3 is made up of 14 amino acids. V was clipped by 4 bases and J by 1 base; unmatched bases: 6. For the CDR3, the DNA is TGCAGCGTTGTGAGGGGGCTGGGGAACACTGAAGCTTTCTTT. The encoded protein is CSVVRGLGNTEAFF.

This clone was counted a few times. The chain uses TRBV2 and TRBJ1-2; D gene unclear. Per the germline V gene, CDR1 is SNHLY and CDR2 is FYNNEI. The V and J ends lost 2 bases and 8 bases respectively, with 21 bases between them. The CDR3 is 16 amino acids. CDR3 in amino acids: CASSEYSPGKRGGYTF. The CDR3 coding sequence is TGTGCCAGCAGTGAATATTCCCCGGGGAAGCGAGGGGGCTACACCTTC.